This TCR beta chain was found in a study of T cell responses to AZD1222 COVID-19 vaccine. Method: immunoSEQ multiplex PCR; TCRdb's copy keeps in-frame clones and lacks some. The sample lists 120,000 or so clones, 70% to 85% occurring once. The study's findings and limits: Within unmutated variant regions lay the reported targets of nearly half of spike-specific TCRs. Possibly, clonal diversity was underestimated; donors were largely white British and included more females.

In its sample, this clone was seen once. Its antigen is as yet unknown. Germline lookup yields CDR1 SGHRS and CDR2 YFSETQ. Between the trimmed V and J ends, which lost 0 bases and 0 bases, there was a span of 7 bases. The CDR3 sequence is 15 residues long. This TCR came from an adult in good health. The input for sequencing was peripheral blood, taken on day 0 of AZD1222 vaccination. The chain recombines TRBV5-1 with TRBJ1-5; D unclear. CDR3 DNA sequence: TGCGCCAGCAGCTTGGAGGCAGATAGCAATCAGCCCCAGCATTTT. Protein: CASSLEADSNQPQHF.